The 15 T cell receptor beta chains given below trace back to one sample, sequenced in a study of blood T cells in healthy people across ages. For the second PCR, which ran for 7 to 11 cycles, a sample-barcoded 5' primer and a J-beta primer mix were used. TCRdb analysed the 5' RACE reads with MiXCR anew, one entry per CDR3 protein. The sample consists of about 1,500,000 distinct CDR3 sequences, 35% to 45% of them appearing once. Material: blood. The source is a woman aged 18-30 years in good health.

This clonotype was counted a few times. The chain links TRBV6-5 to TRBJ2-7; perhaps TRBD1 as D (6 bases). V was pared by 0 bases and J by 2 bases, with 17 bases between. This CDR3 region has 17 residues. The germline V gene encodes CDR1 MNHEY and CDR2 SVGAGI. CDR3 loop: CASSYSGHPKGTYEQYF. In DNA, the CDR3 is TGTGCCAGCAGTTACTCGGGACACCCGAAAGGTACCTACGAGCAGTACTTC.

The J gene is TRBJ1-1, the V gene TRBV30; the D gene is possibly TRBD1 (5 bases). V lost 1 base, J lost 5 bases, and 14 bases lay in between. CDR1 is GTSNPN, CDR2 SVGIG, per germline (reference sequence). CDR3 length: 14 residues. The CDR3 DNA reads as TGTGCCTGGAGTGGCCGCGACGGGGGTACTGAAGCTTTCTTT. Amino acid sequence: CAWSGRDGGTEAFF.

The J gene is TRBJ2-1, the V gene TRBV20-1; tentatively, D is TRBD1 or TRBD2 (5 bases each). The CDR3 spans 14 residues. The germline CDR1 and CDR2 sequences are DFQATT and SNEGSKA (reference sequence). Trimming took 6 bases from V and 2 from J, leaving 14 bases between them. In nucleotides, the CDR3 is TGCAGTGCCACCCGGGACCCTACCTACAATGAGCAGTTCTTC. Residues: CSATRDPTYNEQFF.

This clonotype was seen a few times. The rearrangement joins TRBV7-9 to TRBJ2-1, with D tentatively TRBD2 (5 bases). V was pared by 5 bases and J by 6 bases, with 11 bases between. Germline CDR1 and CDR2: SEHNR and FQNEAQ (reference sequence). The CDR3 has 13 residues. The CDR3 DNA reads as TGTGCCAGCAGCCCCCAAGAGGGCAATGAGCAGTTCTTC. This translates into CASSPQEGNEQFF.

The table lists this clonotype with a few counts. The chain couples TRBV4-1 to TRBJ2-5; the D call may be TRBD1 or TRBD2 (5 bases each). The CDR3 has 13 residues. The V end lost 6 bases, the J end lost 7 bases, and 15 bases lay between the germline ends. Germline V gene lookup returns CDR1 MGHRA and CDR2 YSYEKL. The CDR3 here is CASSGTDPGTQYF. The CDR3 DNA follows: TGCGCCAGCAGTGGGACCGACCCCGGGACCCAGTACTTC.

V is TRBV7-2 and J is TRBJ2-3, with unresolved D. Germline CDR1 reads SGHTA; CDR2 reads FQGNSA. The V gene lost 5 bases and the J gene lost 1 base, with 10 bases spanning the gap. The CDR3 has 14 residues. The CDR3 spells CASSRRPRTDTQYF. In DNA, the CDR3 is TGTGCCAGCAGCCGGCGACCACGCACAGATACGCAGTATTTT.

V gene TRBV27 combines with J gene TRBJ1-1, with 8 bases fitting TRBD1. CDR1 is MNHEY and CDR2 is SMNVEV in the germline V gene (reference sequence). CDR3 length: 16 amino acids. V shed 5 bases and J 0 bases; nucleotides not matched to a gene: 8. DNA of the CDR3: TGTGCCAGCAGTCTTCTCGGGACAGGAGTGAACACTGAAGCTTTCTTT. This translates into CASSLLGTGVNTEAFF.

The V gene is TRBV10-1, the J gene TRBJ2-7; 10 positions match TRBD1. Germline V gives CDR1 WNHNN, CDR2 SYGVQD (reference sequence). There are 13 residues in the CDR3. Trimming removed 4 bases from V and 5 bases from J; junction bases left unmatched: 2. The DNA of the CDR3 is TGCGCCAGCAGTGTGGGACAGGGGAACGAGCAGTACTTC. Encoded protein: CASSVGQGNEQYF.

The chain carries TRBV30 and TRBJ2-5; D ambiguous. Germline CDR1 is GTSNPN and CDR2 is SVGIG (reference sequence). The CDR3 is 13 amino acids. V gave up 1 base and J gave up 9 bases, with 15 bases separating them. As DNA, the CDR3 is TGTGCCTGGAGTGCGGAGAAAAGAGTGGCCCAGTACTTC. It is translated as CAWSAEKRVAQYF. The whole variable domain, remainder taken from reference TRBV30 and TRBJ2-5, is SQTIHQWPATLVQPVGSPLSLECTVEGTSNPNLYWYRQAAGRGLQLLFYSVGIGQISSEVPQNLSASRPQDRQFILSSKKLLLSDSGFYLCAWSAEKRVAQYFGPGTRLLVL.

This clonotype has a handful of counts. In DNA form, the CDR3 reads TGTGCCACCAGGACTAGCACAGATACGCAGTATTTT. Translated: CATRTSTDTQYF. The gene calls are TRBV24-1 and TRBJ2-3; D remains ambiguous. There are 12 residues in the CDR3. V shed 7 bases and J shed 0 bases, with 4 bases lying between them. In germline, CDR1 is KGHDR, CDR2 SFDVKD.

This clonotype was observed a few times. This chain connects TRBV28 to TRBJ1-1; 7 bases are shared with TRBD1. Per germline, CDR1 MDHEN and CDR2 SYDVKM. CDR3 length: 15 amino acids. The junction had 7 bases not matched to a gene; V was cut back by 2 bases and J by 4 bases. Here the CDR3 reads CASSLHRGIFTEAFF. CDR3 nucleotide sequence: TGTGCCAGCAGTTTACACAGGGGAATCTTCACTGAAGCTTTCTTT.

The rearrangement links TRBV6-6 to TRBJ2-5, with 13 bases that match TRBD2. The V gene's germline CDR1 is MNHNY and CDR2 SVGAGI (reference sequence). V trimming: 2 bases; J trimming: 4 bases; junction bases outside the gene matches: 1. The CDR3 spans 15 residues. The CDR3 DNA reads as TGTGCCAGCAGTTACAGACTAGCGGGGGGAGAGACCCAGTACTTC. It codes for CASSYRLAGGETQYF.

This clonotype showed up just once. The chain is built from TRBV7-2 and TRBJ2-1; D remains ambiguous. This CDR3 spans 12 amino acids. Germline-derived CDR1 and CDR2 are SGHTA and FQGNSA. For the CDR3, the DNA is TGTGTCACAAGACTTGCCTACAATGAGCAGTTCTTC. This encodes CVTRLAYNEQFF.

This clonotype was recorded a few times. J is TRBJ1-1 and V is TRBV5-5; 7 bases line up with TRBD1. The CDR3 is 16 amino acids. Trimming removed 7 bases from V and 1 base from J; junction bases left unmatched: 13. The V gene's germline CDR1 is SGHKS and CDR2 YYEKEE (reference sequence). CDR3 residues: CASVNEGALGNTEAFF. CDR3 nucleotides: TGTGCCAGCGTAAATGAGGGGGCGCTTGGGAACACTGAAGCTTTCTTT.

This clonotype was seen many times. The CDR3 DNA sequence: TGTGCCAGCAGTCCCTCGTACGGAGAGGGAGAGACCCAGTACTTC. Encoded protein: CASSPSYGEGETQYF. This chain links TRBV12-3 or TRBV12-4 with TRBJ2-5; a possible D gene is TRBD2 (5 bases). The germline V and J ends were trimmed by 5 bases and 4 bases, with 17 bases remaining between them. This CDR3 region has 15 residues.